This T cell receptor beta chain appears in the sequencing data of a study of cytomegalovirus exposure and HLA in healthy donors. The wider study: An earlier analysis found fewer than 140 million unique TCR beta sequences from roughly 170 million T cells. Findings and caveats of the study: Reported results showed that the classifier diagnosed cytomegalovirus status with high specificity and sensitivity.

13 Jbeta primers and 60 Vbeta primers were used for the PCR. TCRdb's copy holds only in-frame clones and misses some; the assay was immunoSEQ multiplex PCR. The sample yields about 130,000 clones, 10% seen once. CDR1 is GTSNPN, CDR2 SVGIG, per germline (reference sequence). V trimming: 6 bases; J trimming: 1 base; junction bases outside the gene matches: 7. This CDR3 comprises 14 residues. This clone was detected a few times. The antigen is not known. This TCR was sampled from a woman between 18 and 29 years old in good health and CMV-seropositive. The chain employs TRBV30 and TRBJ1-2; TRBD1 matches 8 bases. The sequenced sample consisted of PBMCs. CDR3 nucleotides: TGTGCCTGCAAGACAGGGGCATTTAACTATGGCTACACCTTC. This sequence encodes CACKTGAFNYGYTF.